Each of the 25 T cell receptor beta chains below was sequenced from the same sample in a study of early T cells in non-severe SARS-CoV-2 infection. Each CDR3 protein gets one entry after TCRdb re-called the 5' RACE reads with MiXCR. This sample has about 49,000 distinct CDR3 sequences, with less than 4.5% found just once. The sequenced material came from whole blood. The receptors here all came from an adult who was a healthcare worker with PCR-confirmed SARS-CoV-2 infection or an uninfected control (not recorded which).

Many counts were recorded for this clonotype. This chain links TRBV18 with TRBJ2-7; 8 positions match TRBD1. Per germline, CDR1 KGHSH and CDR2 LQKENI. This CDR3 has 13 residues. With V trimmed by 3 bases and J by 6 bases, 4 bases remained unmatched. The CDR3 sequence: CASSPDRVGEQYF. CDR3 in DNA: TGTGCCAGCTCACCGGACAGGGTGGGCGAGCAGTACTTC.

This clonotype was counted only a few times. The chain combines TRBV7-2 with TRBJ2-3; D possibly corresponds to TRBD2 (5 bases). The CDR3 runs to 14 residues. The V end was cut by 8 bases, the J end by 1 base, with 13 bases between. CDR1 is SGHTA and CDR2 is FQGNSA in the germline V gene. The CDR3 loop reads CASQKGVGTDTQYF. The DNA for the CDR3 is TGTGCCAGCCAAAAGGGAGTAGGCACAGATACGCAGTATTTT.

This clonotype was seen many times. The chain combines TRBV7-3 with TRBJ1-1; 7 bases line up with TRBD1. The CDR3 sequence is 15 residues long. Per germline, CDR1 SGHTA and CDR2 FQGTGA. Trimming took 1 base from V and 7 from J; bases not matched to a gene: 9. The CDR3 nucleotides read TGTGCCAGCAGCTTAAGACGGGGACAGAGACTTGAAGCTTTCTTT. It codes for CASSLRRGQRLEAFF.

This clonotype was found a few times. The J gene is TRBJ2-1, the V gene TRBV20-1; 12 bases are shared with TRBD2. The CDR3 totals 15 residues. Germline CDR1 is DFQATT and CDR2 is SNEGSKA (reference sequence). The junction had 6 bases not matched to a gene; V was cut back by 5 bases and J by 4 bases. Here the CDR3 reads CSALTTSGGYNEQFF. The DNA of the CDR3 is TGCAGTGCTCTTACAACTAGCGGGGGGTACAATGAGCAGTTCTTC.

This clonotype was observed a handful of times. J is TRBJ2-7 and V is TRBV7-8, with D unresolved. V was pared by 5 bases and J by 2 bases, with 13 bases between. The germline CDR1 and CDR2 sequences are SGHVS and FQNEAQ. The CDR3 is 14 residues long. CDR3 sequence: CASSLRTETYEQYF. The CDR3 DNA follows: TGTGCCAGCAGCCTTCGGACGGAGACCTACGAGCAGTACTTC.

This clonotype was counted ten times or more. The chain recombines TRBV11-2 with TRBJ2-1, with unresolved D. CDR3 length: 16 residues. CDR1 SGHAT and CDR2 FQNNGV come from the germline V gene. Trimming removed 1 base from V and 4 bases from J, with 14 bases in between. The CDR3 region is CASSLVVSPPYNEQFF. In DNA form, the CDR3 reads TGTGCCAGCAGCTTAGTAGTTAGCCCTCCTTACAATGAGCAGTTCTTC.

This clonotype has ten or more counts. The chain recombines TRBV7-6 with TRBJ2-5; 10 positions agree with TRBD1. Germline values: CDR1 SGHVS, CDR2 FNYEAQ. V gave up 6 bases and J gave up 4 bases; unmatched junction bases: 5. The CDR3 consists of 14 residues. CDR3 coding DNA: TGTGCCAGCAGGACCGGGACAGGGGTAGAGACCCAGTACTTC. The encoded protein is CASRTGTGVETQYF.

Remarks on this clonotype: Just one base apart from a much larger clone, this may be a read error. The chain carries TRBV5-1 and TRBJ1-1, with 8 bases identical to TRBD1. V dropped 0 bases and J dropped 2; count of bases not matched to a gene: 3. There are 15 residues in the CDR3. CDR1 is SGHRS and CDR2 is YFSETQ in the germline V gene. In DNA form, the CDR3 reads TGCGCCAGCAGCTTGGATCAGGGGGCAAACACTGAAGCTTTCTTT. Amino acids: CASSLDQGANTEAFF.

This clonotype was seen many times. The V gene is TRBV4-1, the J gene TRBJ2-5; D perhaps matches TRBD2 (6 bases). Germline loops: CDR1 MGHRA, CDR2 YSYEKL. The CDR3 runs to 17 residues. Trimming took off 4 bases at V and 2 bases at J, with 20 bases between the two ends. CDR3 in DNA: TGCGCCAGCAGCCGAGCAATGGATGGGCGGGGACAAGAGACCCAGTACTTC. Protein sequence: CASSRAMDGRGQETQYF.

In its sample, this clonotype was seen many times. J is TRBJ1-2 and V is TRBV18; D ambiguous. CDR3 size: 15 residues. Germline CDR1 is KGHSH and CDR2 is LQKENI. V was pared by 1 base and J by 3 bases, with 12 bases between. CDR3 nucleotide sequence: TGTGCCAGCTCACCACGCAAGGGAAATGACTATGGCTACACCTTC. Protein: CASSPRKGNDYGYTF.

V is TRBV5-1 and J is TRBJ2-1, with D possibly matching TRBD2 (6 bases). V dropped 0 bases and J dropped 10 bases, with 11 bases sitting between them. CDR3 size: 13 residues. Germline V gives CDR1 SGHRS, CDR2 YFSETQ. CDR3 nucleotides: TGCGCCAGCAGCTTGGCCGCGGGAAGAGAGCAGTTCTTC. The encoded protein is CASSLAAGREQFF.

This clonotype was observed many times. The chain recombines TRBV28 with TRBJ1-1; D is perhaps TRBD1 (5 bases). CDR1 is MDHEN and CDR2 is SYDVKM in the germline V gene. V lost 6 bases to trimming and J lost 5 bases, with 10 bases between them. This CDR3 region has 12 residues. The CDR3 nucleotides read TGTGCCAGCAGGACGTCAGGGACTGAAGCTTTCTTT. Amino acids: CASRTSGTEAFF.

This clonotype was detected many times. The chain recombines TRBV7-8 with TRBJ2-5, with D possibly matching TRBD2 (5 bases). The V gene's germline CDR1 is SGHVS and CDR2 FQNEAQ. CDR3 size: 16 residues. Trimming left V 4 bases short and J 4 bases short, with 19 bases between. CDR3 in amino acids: CASSSLGRGFGETQYF. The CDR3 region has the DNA TGTGCCAGCAGCTCCCTTGGTCGCGGGTTTGGAGAGACCCAGTACTTC.

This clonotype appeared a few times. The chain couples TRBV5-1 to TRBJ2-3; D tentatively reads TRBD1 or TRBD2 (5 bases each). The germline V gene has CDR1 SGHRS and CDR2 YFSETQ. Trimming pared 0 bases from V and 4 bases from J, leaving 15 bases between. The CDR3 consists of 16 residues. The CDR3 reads CASSLVDTRAADTQYF. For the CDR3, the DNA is TGCGCCAGCAGCTTGGTGGACACCCGAGCGGCAGATACGCAGTATTTT.

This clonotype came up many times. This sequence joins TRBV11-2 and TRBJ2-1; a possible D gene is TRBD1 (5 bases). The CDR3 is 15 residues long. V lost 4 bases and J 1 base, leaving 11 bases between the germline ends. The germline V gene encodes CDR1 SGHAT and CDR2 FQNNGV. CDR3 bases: TGTGCCAGCAGCTCGATCAAGGGGTCCTACAATGAGCAGTTCTTC. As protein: CASSSIKGSYNEQFF.

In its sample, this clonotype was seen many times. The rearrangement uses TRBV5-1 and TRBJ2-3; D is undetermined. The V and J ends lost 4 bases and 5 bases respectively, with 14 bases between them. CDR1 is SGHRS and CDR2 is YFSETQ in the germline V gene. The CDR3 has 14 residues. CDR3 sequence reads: CASSADPWGDTQYF. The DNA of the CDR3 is TGCGCCAGCAGCGCGGACCCCTGGGGAGATACGCAGTATTTT.

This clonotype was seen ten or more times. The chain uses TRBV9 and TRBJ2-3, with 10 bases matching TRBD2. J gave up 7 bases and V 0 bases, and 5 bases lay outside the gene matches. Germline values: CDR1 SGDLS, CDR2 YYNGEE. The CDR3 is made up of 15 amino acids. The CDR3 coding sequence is TGTGCCAGCAGCGTAGCTAGCGGGAGCGGGCATACGCAGTATTTT. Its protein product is CASSVASGSGHTQYF.

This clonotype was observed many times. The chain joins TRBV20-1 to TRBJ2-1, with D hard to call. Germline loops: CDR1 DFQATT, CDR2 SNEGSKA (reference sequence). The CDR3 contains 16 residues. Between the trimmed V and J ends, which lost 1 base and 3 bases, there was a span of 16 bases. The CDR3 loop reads CSARGGWGIDYNEQFF. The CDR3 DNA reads TGCAGTGCTAGAGGAGGATGGGGAATCGACTACAATGAGCAGTTCTTC.

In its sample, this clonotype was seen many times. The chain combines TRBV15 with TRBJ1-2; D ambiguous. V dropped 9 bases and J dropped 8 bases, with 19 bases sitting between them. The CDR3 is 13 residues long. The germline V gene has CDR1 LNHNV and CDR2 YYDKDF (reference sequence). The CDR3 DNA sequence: TGTGCCACTCAAAGAGAGATTCCAGAGGGCTACACCTTC. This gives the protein CATQREIPEGYTF.

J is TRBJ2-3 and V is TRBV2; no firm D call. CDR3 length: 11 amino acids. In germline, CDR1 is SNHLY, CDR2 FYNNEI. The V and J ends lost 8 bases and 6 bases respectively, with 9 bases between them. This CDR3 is CASAPSDTQYF. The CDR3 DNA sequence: TGTGCCAGCGCACCTTCGGATACGCAGTATTTT.

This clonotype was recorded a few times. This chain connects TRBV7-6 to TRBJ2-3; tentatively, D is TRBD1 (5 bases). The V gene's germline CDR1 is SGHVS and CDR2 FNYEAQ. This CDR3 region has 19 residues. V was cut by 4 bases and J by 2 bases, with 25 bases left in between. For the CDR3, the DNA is TGTGCCAGCAGCTCCCCAAGCTATAGGGGCCTTCTGACCACAGATACGCAGTATTTT. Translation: CASSSPSYRGLLTTDTQYF.

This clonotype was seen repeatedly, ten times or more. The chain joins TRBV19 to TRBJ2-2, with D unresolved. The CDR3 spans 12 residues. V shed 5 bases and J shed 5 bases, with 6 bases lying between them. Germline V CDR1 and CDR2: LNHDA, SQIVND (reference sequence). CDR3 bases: TGTGCCAGTAGTTCAGCTACCGGGGAGCTGTTTTTT. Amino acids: CASSSATGELFF.

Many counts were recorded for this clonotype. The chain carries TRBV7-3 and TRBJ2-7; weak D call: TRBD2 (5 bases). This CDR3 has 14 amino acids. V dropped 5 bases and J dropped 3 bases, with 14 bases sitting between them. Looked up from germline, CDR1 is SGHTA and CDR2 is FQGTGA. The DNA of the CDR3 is TGTGCCAGCAGCACAAGCGGACTCATCTACGAGCAGTACTTC. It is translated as CASSTSGLIYEQYF.

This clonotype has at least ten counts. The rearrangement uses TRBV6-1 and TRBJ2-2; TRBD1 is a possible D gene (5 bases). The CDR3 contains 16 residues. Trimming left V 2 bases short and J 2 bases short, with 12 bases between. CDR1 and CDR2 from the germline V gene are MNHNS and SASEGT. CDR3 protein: CASSEWARANTGELFF. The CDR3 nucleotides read TGTGCCAGCAGTGAATGGGCCAGGGCTAACACCGGGGAGCTGTTTTTT.

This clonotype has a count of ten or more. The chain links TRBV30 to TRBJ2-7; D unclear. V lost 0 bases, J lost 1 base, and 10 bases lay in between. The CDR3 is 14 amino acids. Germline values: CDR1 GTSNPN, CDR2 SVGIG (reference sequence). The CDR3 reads CAWSVLLYSYEQYF. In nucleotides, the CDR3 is TGTGCCTGGAGTGTCCTACTCTATTCCTACGAGCAGTACTTC. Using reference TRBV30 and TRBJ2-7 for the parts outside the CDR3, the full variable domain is SQTIHQWPATLVQPVGSPLSLECTVEGTSNPNLYWYRQAAGRGLQLLFYSVGIGQISSEVPQNLSASRPQDRQFILSSKKLLLSDSGFYLCAWSVLLYSYEQYFGPGTRLTVT.